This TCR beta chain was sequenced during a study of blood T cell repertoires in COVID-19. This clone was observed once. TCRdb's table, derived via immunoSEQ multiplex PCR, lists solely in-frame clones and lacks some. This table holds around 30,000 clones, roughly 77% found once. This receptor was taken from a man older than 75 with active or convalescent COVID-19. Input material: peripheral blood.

The chain's CDR3 is CASSVASSSTDTQYF. CDR3 DNA sequence: TGTGCCAGCAGCGTAGCGAGCTCTAGCACAGATACGCAGTATTTT. The chain joins TRBV9 to TRBJ2-3; D unclear. With 0 bases removed from V and 0 bases from J, the gap between germline ends came to 8 bases. Germline V gene lookup returns CDR1 SGDLS and CDR2 YYNGEE. This CDR3 comprises 15 residues.